This record covers a single T cell receptor beta chain. Seattle-derived patients entered the study during active infection and were followed longitudinally. The sample originates from a study of blood T cell repertoires in COVID-19. Across the study: Acute and convalescent COVID-19 samples came from the United States, Italy and Spain. T cells, B-cell-depleted T cells, or PBMCs supplied cDNA or gDNA.

Authors' analysis steps: How many nucleated cells were present was estimated from reference gene primer amplification. The method was immunoSEQ multiplex PCR; TCRdb's version includes in-frame clones alone and lacks a portion of them. The V and J calls and the clone size are those of that table, but D and trimming were determined from the DNA. The table has 250,000 to 350,000 clones, about nine tenths seen once. With 8 bases clipped from V and 4 bases from J, the junction kept 9 bases outside the gene matches. Germline CDR1 SNHLY, CDR2 FYNNEI. The CDR3 consists of 16 residues. V gene TRBV2 combines with J gene TRBJ2-1; 12 bases fit TRBD2. The sample comprised peripheral blood. The receptor was derived from a woman aged 25-40 years with COVID-19, enrolled during active disease. The CDR3 DNA is TGTGCCAGCGGGCGGGGGACTAGCGGGTTATACAATGAGCAGTTCTTC. It translates to CASGRGTSGLYNEQFF.